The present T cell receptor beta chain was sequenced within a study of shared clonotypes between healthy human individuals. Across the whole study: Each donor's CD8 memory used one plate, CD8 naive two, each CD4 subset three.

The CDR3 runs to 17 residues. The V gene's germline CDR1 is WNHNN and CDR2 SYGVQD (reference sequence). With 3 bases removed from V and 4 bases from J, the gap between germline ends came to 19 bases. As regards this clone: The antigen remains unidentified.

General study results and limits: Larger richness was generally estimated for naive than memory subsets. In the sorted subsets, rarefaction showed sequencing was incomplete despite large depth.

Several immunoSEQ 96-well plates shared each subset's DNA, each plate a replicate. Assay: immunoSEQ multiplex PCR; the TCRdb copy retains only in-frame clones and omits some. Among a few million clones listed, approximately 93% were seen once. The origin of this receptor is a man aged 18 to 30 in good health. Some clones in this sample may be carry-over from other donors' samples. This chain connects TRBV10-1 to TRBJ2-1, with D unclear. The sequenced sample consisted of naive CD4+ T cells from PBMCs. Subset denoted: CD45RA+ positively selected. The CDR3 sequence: CASSEIPTVLGYNEQFF. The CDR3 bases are TGCGCCAGCAGTGAAATTCCGACGGTCCTGGGATACAATGAGCAGTTCTTC.